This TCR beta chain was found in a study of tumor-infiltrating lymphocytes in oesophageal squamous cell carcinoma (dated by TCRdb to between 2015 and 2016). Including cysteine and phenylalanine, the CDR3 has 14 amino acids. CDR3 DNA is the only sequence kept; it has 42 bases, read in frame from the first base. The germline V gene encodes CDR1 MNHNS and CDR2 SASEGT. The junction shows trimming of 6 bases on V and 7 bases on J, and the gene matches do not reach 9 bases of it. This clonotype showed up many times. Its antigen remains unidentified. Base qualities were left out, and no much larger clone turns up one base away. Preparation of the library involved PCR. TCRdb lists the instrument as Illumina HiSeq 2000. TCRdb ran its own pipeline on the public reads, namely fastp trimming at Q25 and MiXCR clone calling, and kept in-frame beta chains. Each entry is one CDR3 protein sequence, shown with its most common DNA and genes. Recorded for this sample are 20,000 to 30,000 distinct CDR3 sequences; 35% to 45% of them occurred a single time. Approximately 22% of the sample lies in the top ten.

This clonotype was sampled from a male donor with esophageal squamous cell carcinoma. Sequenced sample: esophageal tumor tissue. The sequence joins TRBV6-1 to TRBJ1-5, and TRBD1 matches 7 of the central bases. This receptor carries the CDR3 CASRISGGQQPQHF. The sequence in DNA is TGTGCCAGCAGGATATCAGGGGGTCAACAGCCCCAGCATTTT.